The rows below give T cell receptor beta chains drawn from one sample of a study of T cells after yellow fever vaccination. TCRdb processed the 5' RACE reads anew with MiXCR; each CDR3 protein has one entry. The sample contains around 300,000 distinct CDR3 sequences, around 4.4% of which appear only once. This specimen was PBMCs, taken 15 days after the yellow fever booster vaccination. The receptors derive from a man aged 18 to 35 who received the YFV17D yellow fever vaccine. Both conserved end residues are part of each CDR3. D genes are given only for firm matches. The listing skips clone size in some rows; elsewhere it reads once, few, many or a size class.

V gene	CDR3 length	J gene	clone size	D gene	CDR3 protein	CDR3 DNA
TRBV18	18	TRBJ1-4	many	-	CASSPNRGTLATNEKLFF	TGTGCCAGCTCACCCAATCGGGGGACACTTGCAACTAATGAAAAACTGTTTTTT
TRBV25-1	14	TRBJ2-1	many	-	CASSDHGPYNEQFF	TGTGCCAGCAGTGATCATGGGCCGTACAATGAGCAGTTCTTC
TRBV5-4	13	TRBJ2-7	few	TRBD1	CASSSQGATEQYF	TGTGCCAGCAGCTCACAGGGGGCTACCGAGCAGTACTTC
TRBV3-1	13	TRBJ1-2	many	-	CASSHQGYYGYTF	TGTGCCAGCAGCCATCAGGGGTACTATGGCTACACCTTC
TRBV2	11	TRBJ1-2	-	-	CASILSTAGTF	TGTGCCAGCATTTTATCGACAGCCGGCACCTTC
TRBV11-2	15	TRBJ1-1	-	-	CASSLDPGSWTEAFF	TGTGCCAGCAGCTTAGACCCAGGGTCTTGGACTGAAGCTTTCTTT
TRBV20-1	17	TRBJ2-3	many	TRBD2	CSARRLAGPKRTDTQYF	TGCAGTGCTAGACGACTAGCGGGGCCTAAACGCACAGATACGCAGTATTTT
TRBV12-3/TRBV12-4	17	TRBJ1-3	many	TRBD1	CASSFSGTGGSGNTIYF	TGTGCCAGCAGTTTCTCCGGGACAGGGGGCTCTGGAAACACCATATATTTT
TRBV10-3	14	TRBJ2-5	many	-	CAISERFTGETQYF	TGTGCCATCAGTGAGCGGTTTACGGGGGAGACCCAGTACTTC
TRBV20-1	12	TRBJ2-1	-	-	CSASRGAGEQFF	TGCAGTGCTAGTCGGGGGGCAGGTGAGCAGTTCTTC
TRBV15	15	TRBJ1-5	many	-	CATSREDGPNQPQHF	TGTGCCACCAGCAGAGAGGACGGCCCGAATCAGCCCCAGCATTTT
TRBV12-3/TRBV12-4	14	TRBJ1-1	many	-	CASSSSDTNTEAFF	TGTGCCAGCAGTTCCTCGGACACCAACACTGAAGCTTTCTTT
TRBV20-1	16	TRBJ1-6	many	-	CSARERGVRNIRPLHF	TGCAGTGCTAGAGAAAGGGGGGTCCGGAATATTAGGCCCCTCCACTTT
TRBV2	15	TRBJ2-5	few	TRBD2	CASSKTSGGGETQYF	TGTGCCAGCAGTAAGACTAGCGGGGGTGGAGAGACCCAGTACTTC
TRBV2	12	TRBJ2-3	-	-	CASRAVADTQYF	TGTGCCAGCAGGGCGGTGGCAGATACGCAGTATTTT
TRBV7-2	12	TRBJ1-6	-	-	CASSLMVSPLHF	TGTGCCAGCAGCTTGATGGTTTCACCCCTCCACTTT
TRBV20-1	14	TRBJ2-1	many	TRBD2	CSARGLGVSFEQFF	TGCAGTGCTAGGGGACTAGGTGTTAGCTTTGAGCAGTTCTTC
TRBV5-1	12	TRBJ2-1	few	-	CASRRSYNEQFF	TGCGCCAGCAGACGCTCCTACAATGAGCAGTTCTTC
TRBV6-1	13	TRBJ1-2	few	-	CASRAGGNYGYTF	TGTGCCAGCAGGGCCGGCGGAAACTATGGCTACACCTTC
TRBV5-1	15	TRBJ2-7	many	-	CASSPRGAGVYEQYF	TGCGCCAGCAGCCCCCGGGGGGCGGGGGTCTACGAGCAGTACTTC
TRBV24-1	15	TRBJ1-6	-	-	CATSDSGSLGSPLHF	TGTGCCACCAGTGATTCAGGCTCGCTTGGTTCACCCCTCCACTTT
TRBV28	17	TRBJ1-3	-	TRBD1	CASRAWGQGFSGNTIYF	TGTGCCAGCAGGGCCTGGGGACAGGGCTTTTCTGGAAACACCATATATTTT
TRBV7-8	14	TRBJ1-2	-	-	CASSFRDTYYGYTF	TGTGCCAGCAGCTTCCGGGACACCTACTATGGCTACACCTTC
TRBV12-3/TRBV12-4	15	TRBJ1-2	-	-	CASSFPPPLNYGYTF	TGTGCCAGCAGTTTTCCCCCCCCCCTGAACTATGGCTACACCTTC
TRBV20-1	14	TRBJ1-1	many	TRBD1	CSAKGRTGVSEAFF	TGCAGTGCTAAGGGGAGGACAGGCGTCTCTGAAGCTTTCTTT